These 21 T cell receptor beta chains share one sample of origin, sequenced in a study of T cell clones after liver transplantation. Clones were sequenced by immunoSEQ multiplex PCR, and TCRdb holds only the in-frame ones, with some missing. The sample includes about 99,000 clones, roughly 80% of them seen just once. The input for sequencing was CD4+ T cells from blood, taken before liver transplant. These receptors were taken from a human donor who received a liver transplant.

The chain employs TRBV27 and TRBJ1-2, with D maybe TRBD1 (5 bases). Per germline, CDR1 MNHEY and CDR2 SMNVEV (reference sequence). The CDR3 is 16 amino acids. V lost 0 bases to trimming and J lost 6 bases, with 17 bases between them. The CDR3 loop reads CASSLSLPDGGDGYTF. The CDR3 bases are TGTGCCAGCAGTTTATCTCTACCTGATGGGGGGGATGGCTACACCTTC.

The genes are TRBV27 and TRBJ2-3; no definite D call. Germline CDR1 reads MNHEY; CDR2 reads SMNVEV (reference sequence). Trimming shortened V by 2 bases and J by 4 bases, and 10 bases separated the two germline ends. The CDR3 loop spans 14 amino acids. CDR3 DNA sequence: TGTGCCAGCAGTTTAAGAGATCAGTCAGATACGCAGTATTTT. Amino acids: CASSLRDQSDTQYF.

The V call is TRBV2, the J call TRBJ2-2; 9 positions match TRBD2. Germline V gene data show CDR1 as SNHLY and CDR2 as FYNNEI. This CDR3 has 14 residues. The ends lost 9 bases at V and 1 base at J; junction bases unmatched: 3. CDR3 nucleotide sequence: TGTGCCAGACTTAGCGGGGGGAACACCGGGGAGCTGTTTTTT. Translating gives CARLSGGNTGELFF.

The chain combines TRBV30 with TRBJ1-5; D uncertain. V dropped 1 base and J dropped 6 bases, with 7 bases sitting between them. Germline CDR1 reads GTSNPN; CDR2 reads SVGIG (reference sequence). This CDR3 spans 12 amino acids. CDR3 nucleotide sequence: TGTGCCTGGAGTGAAAGACGTCAGCCCCAGCATTTT. It yields the protein CAWSERRQPQHF.

This CDR3 is CASSPRAAYEQYF. The CDR3 DNA follows: TGTGCCAGCAGCCCCCGGGCAGCCTACGAGCAGTACTTC. V gene TRBV11-2 combines with J gene TRBJ2-7; D not resolved. V was trimmed by 5 bases and J by 2 bases, leaving 10 bases between them. The CDR3 covers 13 residues. Germline assignment: CDR1 SGHAT and CDR2 FQNNGV.

As to this clone: At one boundary the junction diverges from the germline segment, which might be a read error. The chain has TRBV19 and TRBJ2-6; either TRBD1 or TRBD2 may supply D (5 bases each). The CDR3 is made up of 16 amino acids. CDR1 and CDR2 (germline): LNHDA, SQIVND (reference sequence). The CDR3 DNA sequence: TGTGCCAGTAGTAGTAGAGGGACCTCTAGGGCCAACGTCCTGACTTTC. Its translation is CASSSRGTSRANVLTF.

The chain recombines TRBV5-1 with TRBJ2-2, with TRBD2 matching over 7 bases. The V and J ends lost 4 bases and 0 bases, in that order; junction bases with no gene match: 6. Germline CDR1 and CDR2: SGHRS and YFSETQ. The CDR3 spans 16 residues. The CDR3 is CASSQFSGSNTGELFF. CDR3 nucleotides: TGCGCCAGCAGCCAATTTAGCGGGTCGAACACCGGGGAGCTGTTTTTT. Combining the CDR3 with reference TRBV5-1 and TRBJ2-2 gives the whole variable domain KAGVTQTPRYLIKTRGQQVTLSCSPISGHRSVSWYQQTPGQGLQFLFEYFSETQRNKGNFPGRFSGRQFSNSRSEMNVSTLELGDSALYLCASSQFSGSNTGELFFGEGSRLTVL.

The chain combines TRBV9 with TRBJ1-3, with D possibly matching TRBD1 (6 bases). The germline CDR1 and CDR2 sequences are SGDLS and YYNGEE. Trimming took off 1 base at V and 4 bases at J, with 9 bases between the two ends. The CDR3 consists of 14 residues. CDR3 DNA sequence: TGTGCCAGCAGCGTATACAGGGAAGGAAACACCATATATTTT. Translating it yields CASSVYREGNTIYF.

The rearrangement links TRBV2 to TRBJ2-2; D possibly corresponds to TRBD1 (6 bases). CDR3 length: 13 residues. Per germline, CDR1 SNHLY and CDR2 FYNNEI. Between the trimmed V and J ends, which lost 5 bases and 7 bases, there was a span of 11 bases. CDR3 DNA sequence: TGTGCCAGCAGTCCCCAGGGGTACGGGGAGCTGTTTTTT. Translation gives CASSPQGYGELFF. The whole variable domain, filled in from reference TRBV2 and TRBJ2-2, reads EPEVTQTPSHQVTQMGQEVILRCVPISNHLYFYWYRQILGQKVEFLVSFYNNEISEKSEIFDDQFSVERPDGSNFTLKIRSTKLEDSAMYFCASSPQGYGELFFGEGSRLTVL.

There are many counts of this clone. V and J are TRBV4-3 and TRBJ2-2, with 13 bases that match TRBD2. This CDR3 region has 17 residues. The trim removed 1 base at V and 6 bases at J, leaving 5 bases unmatched. Germline CDR1 reads LGHNA; CDR2 reads YSLEER. The CDR3 nucleotides are TGCGCCAGCAGCCAAGGCGGGACTAGCGGGGCGGCCGGGGAGCTGTTTTTT. Its protein product is CASSQGGTSGAAGELFF.

The V and J genes are TRBV18 and TRBJ1-1, with TRBD1 as a possible D gene (6 bases). Germline values: CDR1 KGHSH, CDR2 LQKENI. V was trimmed by 5 bases and J by 1 base, leaving 11 bases between them. The CDR3 runs 14 residues. This CDR3 reads CASSGDISNTEAFF. The CDR3 nucleotides read TGTGCCAGCTCAGGGGACATATCGAACACTGAAGCTTTCTTT.

This clone was seen more than once but under ten times. The CDR3 sequence: CASSPDRGRHYGYTF. CDR3 DNA sequence: TGTGCCAGCAGCCCCGACAGGGGCCGTCACTATGGCTACACCTTC. This chain uses TRBV14 with TRBJ1-2, with 8 bases that match TRBD1. The junction had 7 bases not matched to a gene; V was cut back by 4 bases and J by 3 bases. This CDR3 contains 15 residues. The germline gives CDR1 SGHDN, CDR2 FVKESK.

In this sample, this clone turned up once. The rearrangement joins TRBV5-1 to TRBJ2-7; D perhaps matches TRBD2 (6 bases). V lost 6 bases and J 0 bases, leaving 13 bases between the germline ends. Germline-derived CDR1 and CDR2 are SGHRS and YFSETQ. The CDR3 loop spans 14 amino acids. The CDR3 DNA sequence: TGCGCCAGCAATGAAGGCGGGGTCTCCTACGAGCAGTACTTC. The encoded protein is CASNEGGVSYEQYF.

The chain combines TRBV6-1 with TRBJ1-5, with D perhaps TRBD1 (5 bases). The CDR3 has 14 residues. The V gene lost 8 bases and the J gene lost 1 base, with 12 bases spanning the gap. Looked up from germline, CDR1 is MNHNS and CDR2 is SASEGT. CDR3 nucleotides: TGTGCCAGCTCAGGGTCCTCGAGCAATCAGCCCCAGCATTTT. Amino acids: CASSGSSSNQPQHF.

The chain links TRBV28 to TRBJ2-7, with D perhaps TRBD1 (5 bases). Trimming pared 3 bases from V and 6 bases from J, leaving 9 bases between. Per germline, CDR1 MDHEN and CDR2 SYDVKM. The CDR3 sequence is 12 residues long. The CDR3 loop is CASSLFRGEQYF. CDR3 sequence (DNA): TGTGCCAGCAGTTTGTTTAGGGGCGAGCAGTACTTC.

This rearrangement joins TRBV2 to TRBJ2-7; TRBD1 agrees at 8 bases. The CDR3 extends over 13 amino acids. The ends lost 3 bases at V and 4 bases at J; junction bases unmatched: 2. CDR1 and CDR2 (germline): SNHLY, FYNNEI. This CDR3 reads CASSDNRGYEQYF. The CDR3 nucleotides are TGTGCCAGCAGTGACAACAGGGGGTACGAGCAGTACTTC. Full variable domain (missing parts from reference TRBV2 and TRBJ2-7): EPEVTQTPSHQVTQMGQEVILRCVPISNHLYFYWYRQILGQKVEFLVSFYNNEISEKSEIFDDQFSVERPDGSNFTLKIRSTKLEDSAMYFCASSDNRGYEQYFGPGTRLTVT.

The table lists this clone with a count of one. The CDR3 DNA is TGTGCCAGCACTACGACCCGGAGGGCTTTCTTT. It encodes CASTTTRRAFF. The chain links TRBV28 to TRBJ1-1, with D uncertain. Germline-derived CDR1 and CDR2 are MDHEN and SYDVKM. The CDR3 spans 11 residues. With 7 bases removed from V and 11 bases from J, the gap between germline ends came to 14 bases.

The sample holds a few counts of this clone. The V call is TRBV2, the J call TRBJ1-6; TRBD1 agrees at 10 bases. Trimming cost V 4 bases and J 9 bases; bases outside gene matches: 6. CDR1 SNHLY and CDR2 FYNNEI come from the germline V gene. This CDR3 is built from 15 residues. Here the CDR3 DNA reads TGTGCCAGCAGTGGGGACAGGGGTGGAGGTTCACCCCTCCACTTT. It translates to CASSGDRGGGSPLHF.

This sequence joins TRBV19 and TRBJ2-1; D not certain. Germline CDR1 reads LNHDA; CDR2 reads SQIVND (reference sequence). V lost 5 bases and J lost 10, with 12 bases in between. CDR3 length equals 12 residues. The CDR3 DNA sequence: TGTGCCAGTAGTTCCCGTTGGGGAGAGCAGTTCTTC. Its protein product is CASSSRWGEQFF. Complete variable domain (other parts from reference TRBV19 and TRBJ2-1): DGGITQSPKYLFRKEGQNVTLSCEQNLNHDAMYWYRQDPGQGLRLIYYSQIVNDFQKGDIAEGYSVSREKKESFPLTVTSAQKNPTAFYLCASSSRWGEQFFGPGTRLTVL.

The chain links TRBV5-1 to TRBJ2-3; possibly TRBD1 for D (6 bases). The CDR3 spans 14 residues. Trimming left V 0 bases short and J 2 bases short, with 7 bases between. Germline V gene sequence: CDR1 SGHRS, CDR2 YFSETQ. Here the CDR3 reads CASSLDRATDTQYF. The CDR3 coding sequence is TGCGCCAGCAGCTTGGACAGGGCCACAGATACGCAGTATTTT.

The J gene is TRBJ2-5, the V gene TRBV9; TRBD2 might be the D (5 bases). The V gene's germline CDR1 is SGDLS and CDR2 YYNGEE. Trimming shortened V by 2 bases and J by 4 bases, and 15 bases separated the two germline ends. This CDR3 comprises 15 residues. CDR3 DNA sequence: TGTGCCAGCAGCGTCGGGGAACTGGGTCGAGAGACCCAGTACTTC. Translated: CASSVGELGRETQYF.